A single sample gave rise to the 6 T cell receptor beta chains below, sequenced in a study of blood T cells in healthy people across ages. The second PCR ran roughly 7 to 12 cycles with a sample-barcoded 5' primer and J-beta primers. TCRdb processed the 5' RACE reads anew with MiXCR; each CDR3 protein has one entry. The table records 900,000 to 950,000 distinct CDR3 sequences, roughly 29% of them present only once. The same data also went into a second study, on T cells of mothers and their children.

The sequenced sample consisted of blood. Receptor source: a woman between 40 and 55 years old in good health.

This clonotype was seen more than once but under ten times. The chain is built from TRBV6-2 or TRBV6-3 and TRBJ1-2, with D possibly being TRBD1 (5 bases). This CDR3 is 15 amino acids long. V lost 7 bases and J lost 1, with 16 bases in between. From germline, CDR1 is MNHEY and CDR2 SVGEGT. The CDR3 reads CASNDLGGLNYGYTF. CDR3 nucleotide sequence: TGTGCCAGCAACGACCTTGGGGGACTTAACTATGGCTACACCTTC.

V and J are TRBV19 and TRBJ2-7; D is tentatively TRBD1 or TRBD2 (6 bases each). This CDR3 contains 14 residues. Trimming left V 2 bases short and J 4 bases short, with 12 bases between. Germline values: CDR1 LNHDA, CDR2 SQIVND (reference sequence). The CDR3 protein is CASSIKQGGYEQYF. In nucleotides, the CDR3 is TGTGCCAGTAGTATAAAACAGGGAGGTTACGAGCAGTACTTC.

On this clonotype: One junction end does not reproduce the germline sequence, and a read error may be involved. The rearrangement links TRBV12-3 or TRBV12-4 to TRBJ1-2; 7 bases fit TRBD1. The CDR3 extends over 16 amino acids. The CDR3 nucleotides read TGTACCAGCAGTCCTCCGGGACAGTACCTATACTATGGCTACACCTTC. Encoded protein: CTSSPPGQYLYYGYTF.

This CDR3 is CASSSTLDEQFF. The CDR3 bases are TGTGCCAGCTCATCAACGCTCGATGAGCAGTTCTTC. V and J are TRBV18 and TRBJ2-1; D not resolved. V was pared by 5 bases and J by 8 bases, with 10 bases between. The CDR3 extends over 12 amino acids. The germline V gene encodes CDR1 KGHSH and CDR2 LQKENI.

The rearrangement uses TRBV7-6 and TRBJ2-3, with 9 bases matching TRBD2. This CDR3 contains 18 residues. Trimming at V came to 5 bases and at J to 0 bases, leaving 12 bases not matched to a gene. The V gene's germline CDR1 is SGHVS and CDR2 FNYEAQ. This chain's CDR3 is CASSGRRGGLSSTDTQYF. The DNA for the CDR3 is TGTGCCAGCAGCGGGCGGCGGGGGGGCCTGTCTAGCACAGATACGCAGTATTTT.

This clonotype occurred a few times. One junction end disagrees with the germline gene, perhaps due to a read error. This chain joins TRBV10-3 and TRBJ1-2; 8 bases match TRBD1. This CDR3 spans 13 amino acids. Germline values: CDR1 ENHRY, CDR2 SYGVKD. CDR3 loop: CAISGQGKSGHTF. CDR3 coding DNA: TGTGCCATCAGTGGACAGGGGAAGAGTGGCCACACCTTC.